The 10 T cell receptor beta chains presented below share a single source sample, sequenced in a study of cytomegalovirus exposure and HLA in healthy donors. Researchers ran the PCR with 60 Vbeta and 13 Jbeta primers. The protocol was immunoSEQ multiplex PCR, while the TCRdb copy is restricted to in-frame clones and leaves out a portion. The table records 89,000 or so clones, roughly 86% of them present only once. Sequenced sample: PBMCs. These receptors came from a woman aged 18-30 years in good health and CMV-seropositive.

The V and J genes are TRBV5-1 and TRBJ2-7; possible D gene TRBD1, 6 bases. This CDR3 has 14 residues. Deletions cut 5 bases from V and 2 bases from J, with 14 bases between. The V gene's germline CDR1 is SGHRS and CDR2 YFSETQ. Here the CDR3 DNA reads TGCGCCAGCAGACCGAACAGGGACGCCTACGAGCAGTACTTC. Protein sequence: CASRPNRDAYEQYF.

There are a few counts of this clone. J is TRBJ1-5 and V is TRBV5-1; maybe TRBD1 (5 bases). Germline assignment: CDR1 SGHRS and CDR2 YFSETQ. The CDR3 runs 14 residues. The V gene lost 5 bases and the J gene lost 0 bases, with 9 bases spanning the gap. The CDR3 loop is CASSKGDSNQPQHF. The CDR3 nucleotides are TGCGCCAGCAGTAAAGGGGATAGCAATCAGCCCCAGCATTTT.

This chain joins TRBV25-1 and TRBJ1-2; 7 bases map to TRBD1. Trimming at V came to 5 bases and at J to 4 bases, leaving 13 bases not matched to a gene. CDR3 length: 16 amino acids. Germline values: CDR1 MGHDK, CDR2 SYGVNS. The CDR3 bases are TGTGCCAGCAGTTCCACCGACAGGGTTGTCGGCTATGGCTACACCTTC. Translation gives CASSSTDRVVGYGYTF.

The chain joins TRBV6-5 to TRBJ2-7; the D is unclear. Germline CDR1 and CDR2: MNHEY and SVGAGI. With 0 bases removed from V and 3 bases from J, the gap between germline ends came to 12 bases. The CDR3 spans 15 residues. CDR3 protein: CASSYSHNRFYEQYF. CDR3 nucleotides: TGTGCCAGCAGTTACTCCCACAACCGCTTCTACGAGCAGTACTTC.

The chain combines TRBV15 with TRBJ1-2; unclear D gene. CDR1 and CDR2 (germline): LNHNV, YYDKDF (reference sequence). Trimming removed 2 bases from V and 8 bases from J, with 21 bases in between. This CDR3 has 16 amino acids. The CDR3 loop is CATSRQLGPGGGGYTF. CDR3 nucleotide sequence: TGTGCCACCAGCAGACAACTAGGCCCCGGAGGCGGGGGCTACACCTTC.

The chain is built from TRBV9 and TRBJ2-1, with 9 bases that match TRBD2. Germline V gives CDR1 SGDLS, CDR2 YYNGEE. Trimming at V came to 0 bases and at J to 8 bases, leaving 15 bases not matched to a gene. The length of the CDR3 is 18 residues. The CDR3 coding sequence is TGTGCCAGCAGCGTAGCCCCCGGGCGGGAGGGTCTGTATGATGAGCAGTTCTTC. Residues: CASSVAPGREGLYDEQFF.

V usage is TRBV29-1 and J usage is TRBJ2-1; TRBD2 agrees at 14 bases. The germline gives CDR1 SQVTM, CDR2 ANQGSEA. V was clipped by 4 bases and J by 14 bases; unmatched bases: 10. The CDR3 length is 14 residues. The CDR3 protein is CSVARKGLAGVEFF. CDR3 bases: TGCAGCGTTGCGAGAAAGGGACTAGCGGGAGTAGAGTTCTTC.

This chain links TRBV9 with TRBJ1-2; 10 nucleotides match TRBD1. CDR3 length: 14 residues. Germline CDR1 and CDR2: SGDLS and YYNGEE. V shed 3 bases, J shed 8 bases, and the junction held 7 bases outside the gene matches. This chain's CDR3 is CASSAGGQGRGYTF. CDR3 DNA sequence: TGTGCCAGCAGCGCCGGGGGACAGGGGCGCGGCTACACCTTC.

The genes are TRBV7-2 and TRBJ1-5, with D possibly matching TRBD1 (6 bases). Trimming shortened V by 1 base and J by 0 bases, and 10 bases separated the two germline ends. CDR1 SGHTA and CDR2 FQGNSA come from the germline V gene. The length of the CDR3 is 16 residues. The CDR3 reads CASSLEGVSSNQPQHF. The DNA for the CDR3 is TGTGCCAGCAGCTTAGAGGGGGTTAGTAGCAATCAGCCCCAGCATTTT.

The rearrangement links TRBV11-3 to TRBJ2-1; possible D gene TRBD1, 7 bases. Germline loops: CDR1 SGHNT, CDR2 YENEEA. Trimming stripped 4 bases from V and 4 bases from J, with 14 bases between. The CDR3 totals 15 residues. The CDR3, as DNA: TGTGCCAGCAGCTCAGAGCAGGGGGGATACAATGAGCAGTTCTTC. Amino acids: CASSSEQGGYNEQFF.